The sequence of this T cell receptor beta chain was determined in a study of OX40 agonist ivuxolimab in advanced cancers. V lost 6 bases to trimming and J lost 2 bases; unmatched junction nucleotides: 5. Looked up from germline, CDR1 is MDHEN and CDR2 is SYDVKM. The CDR3 runs to 16 residues. Blood sampling took place at baseline, cycle 4 day 1, and cycle 7 day 1. The data were produced by immunoSEQ multiplex PCR, yet TCRdb's version contains in-frame clones alone and is incomplete. The sample shows 120,000 or so clones, roughly 87% of them seen only once. The table lists this clone with a few counts. Other DNA sequences within the sample encode an identical CDR3.

The source is an adult with an advanced solid tumor such as melanoma, head and neck, liver or kidney cancer. The sequencing here drew on CD4+ or CD8+ T cells sorted from blood, taken in a trial of the OX40 agonist ivuxolimab. The genes are TRBV28 and TRBJ2-7; 15 bases fit TRBD2. CDR3 region: CASSHGLAGGPYEQYF. The CDR3 DNA sequence: TGTGCCAGCAGCCATGGACTAGCGGGAGGGCCCTACGAGCAGTACTTC.